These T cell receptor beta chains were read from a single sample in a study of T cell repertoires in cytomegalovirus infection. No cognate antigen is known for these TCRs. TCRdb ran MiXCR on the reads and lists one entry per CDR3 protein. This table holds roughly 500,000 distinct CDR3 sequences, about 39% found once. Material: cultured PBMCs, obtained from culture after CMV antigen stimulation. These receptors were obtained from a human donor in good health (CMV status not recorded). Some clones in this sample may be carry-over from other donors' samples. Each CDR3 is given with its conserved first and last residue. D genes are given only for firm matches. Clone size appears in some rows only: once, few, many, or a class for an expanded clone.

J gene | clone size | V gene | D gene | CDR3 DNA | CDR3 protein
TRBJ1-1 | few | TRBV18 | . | TGTGCCAGCTCACTGACCGTTGGGGTCGGGGGCACTGAAGCTTTCTTT | CASSLTVGVGGTEAFF
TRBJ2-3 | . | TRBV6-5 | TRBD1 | TGTGCCAGCAGAGACACAGGGGGCAATCCAGATACGCAGTATTTT | CASRDTGGNPDTQYF
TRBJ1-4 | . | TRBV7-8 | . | TGTGCCAGCAGCGCCCGGGACACCCGGCAGGAAAAACTGTTTTTT | CASSARDTRQEKLFF
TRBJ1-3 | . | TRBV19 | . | TGTGCCAGCGTCGCAGGGGATTCAGGAAACACCATATATTTT | CASVAGDSGNTIYF
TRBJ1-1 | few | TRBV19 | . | TGTGCCAGTAGTATCAGAGGGGCTGAAGCTTTCTTT | CASSIRGAEAFF
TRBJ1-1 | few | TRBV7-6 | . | TGTGCCAGCATACGCGGGGGAAGTCCTTCAGAAGCTTTCTTT | CASIRGGSPSEAFF
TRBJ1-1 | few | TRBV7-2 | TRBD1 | TGTGCCAGCAGCTTTCGGACAGGGGGGCAGGAAGCTTTCTTT | CASSFRTGGQEAFF
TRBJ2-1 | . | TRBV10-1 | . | TGCGCCAGCAGCCTAGCCAAAATGGGGAATGAGCAGTTCTTC | CASSLAKMGNEQFF
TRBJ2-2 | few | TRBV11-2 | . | TGTGCCAGCAGCTTACTCATGAGGGGCGGGGAGCTGTTTTTT | CASSLLMRGGELFF
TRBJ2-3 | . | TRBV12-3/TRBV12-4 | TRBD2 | TGTGCCAGCAGGGCGACTAGCGGGAGTGCAGATACGCAGTATTTT | CASRATSGSADTQYF
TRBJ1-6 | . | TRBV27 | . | TGTGCCAGCGGGGGGTATAATTCACCCCTCCACTTT | CASGGYNSPLHF
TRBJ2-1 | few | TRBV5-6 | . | TGTGCCAGCACCTACTACAATGAGCAGTTCTTC | CASTYYNEQFF
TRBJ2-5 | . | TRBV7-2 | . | TGTGCCAGCAGCTTACGTGTTTGGCAGCAAGAGACCCAGTACTTC | CASSLRVWQQETQYF
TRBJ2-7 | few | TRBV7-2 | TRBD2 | TGTGCCAGCAGCTCCCCGGGACTAGCGGTTTACGAGCAGTACTTC | CASSSPGLAVYEQYF
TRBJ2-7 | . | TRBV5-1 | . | TGCGCCAGCAGCTTGGCCACCCGGGGAAGGGACGAGCAGTACTTC | CASSLATRGRDEQYF
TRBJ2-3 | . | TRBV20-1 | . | TGCAGTGCCAACCCGGGGTACCGTGGGACGCAGTATTTT | CSANPGYRGTQYF
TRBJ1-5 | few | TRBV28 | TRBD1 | TGTGCCAGCAGCTCCCTGGGGACAGGCGGTGTTCGGAGCAATCAGCCCCAGCATTTT | CASSSLGTGGVRSNQPQHF
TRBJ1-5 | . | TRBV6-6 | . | TGTGCCAGCACCCCGTCGGGGGGCACGGATCAGCCCCAGCATTTT | CASTPSGGTDQPQHF
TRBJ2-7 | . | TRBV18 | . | TGTGCCAGCTCACCGGACGGTCCCTACGAGCAGTACTTC | CASSPDGPYEQYF
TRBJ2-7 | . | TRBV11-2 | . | TGTGCCAGCAGCCTGAGGTATGACGAGCAGTACTTC | CASSLRYDEQYF
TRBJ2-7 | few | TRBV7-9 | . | TGTGCCCTCAGCGCGGGAACCTACGAGCAGTACTTC | CALSAGTYEQYF
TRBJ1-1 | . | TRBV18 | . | TGTGCCAGCTCACCCGTCTGGAACACTGAAGCTTTCTTT | CASSPVWNTEAFF
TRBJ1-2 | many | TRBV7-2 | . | TGTGCCAGCAGCCCCCCGGGGAGGGCGGCCCTCTTC | CASSPPGRAALF
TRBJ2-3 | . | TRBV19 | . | TGTGCCAGTAGTTCATTAGCGGAACCTAGCACAGATACGCAGTATTTT | CASSSLAEPSTDTQYF
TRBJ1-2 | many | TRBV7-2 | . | TGTGCCAGCAGCTTAGTCAGGGTCGATGGCTACACCTTC | CASSLVRVDGYTF
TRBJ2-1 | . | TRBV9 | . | TGTGCCAGCAGCCTTTCGGGAAAAAGACGGGATGAGCAGTTCTTC | CASSLSGKRRDEQFF
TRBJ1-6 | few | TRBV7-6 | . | TGTGCCAGCAGCTTTCAGGGCCGGGGAAATTCACCCCTCCACTTT | CASSFQGRGNSPLHF
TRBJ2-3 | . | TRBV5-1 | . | TGCGCCAGCTTGAGGGTTTGGGCAGATACGCAGTATTTT | CASLRVWADTQYF
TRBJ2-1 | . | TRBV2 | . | TGTGCCAGCAGTGAAGAAGACTGGCGAAATAAAGGGCAGTTCTTC | CASSEEDWRNKGQFF
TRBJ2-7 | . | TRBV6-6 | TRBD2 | TGTGCCAGCAGAAGACTAGCGGGAGTTTACGAGCAGTACTTC | CASRRLAGVYEQYF
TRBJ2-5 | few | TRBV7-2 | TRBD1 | TGTGCCAGCAGCTTAAGAGGGGGACAGCAAGAGACCCAGTACTTC | CASSLRGGQQETQYF
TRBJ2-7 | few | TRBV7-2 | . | TGTGCCAGCAGCTTAGCGGTGGGAGGGGGGGAGCAGTACTTC | CASSLAVGGGEQYF
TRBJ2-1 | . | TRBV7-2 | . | TGTGCCAGCAGCCCCACGGTCGGGGCCGTTGAGCAGTTCTTC | CASSPTVGAVEQFF
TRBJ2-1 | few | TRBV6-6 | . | TGTGCCAGCATCCGAATGGGGTTGGGGACTGAGCAGTTCTTC | CASIRMGLGTEQFF
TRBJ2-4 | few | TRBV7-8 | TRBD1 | TGTGCCAGCAGCGACAGGGGGCGCTTGCACATTCAGTACTTC | CASSDRGRLHIQYF
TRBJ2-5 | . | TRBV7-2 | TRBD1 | TGTGCCAGCAGCTTAGTCGCCCTCGTCCCAGGGGGCTGGAAGACCCAGTACTTC | CASSLVALVPGGWKTQYF
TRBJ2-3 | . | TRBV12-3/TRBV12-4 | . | TGTGCCAGCGCCGCGTCGAGCACAGATACGCAGTATTTT | CASAASSTDTQYF
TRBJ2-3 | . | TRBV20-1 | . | TGCAGTGCGGAACTAGGTGGGACTAGCACAGATACGCAGTATTTT | CSAELGGTSTDTQYF
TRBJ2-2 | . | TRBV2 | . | TGTGCCAGCAACCCCGGGTCGAACACCGGGGAGCTGTTTTTT | CASNPGSNTGELFF
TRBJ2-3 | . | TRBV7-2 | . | TGTGCCAGCACCTATTTTAAGGGGAGCACAGATACGCAGTATTTT | CASTYFKGSTDTQYF
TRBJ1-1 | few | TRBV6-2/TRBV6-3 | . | TGTGCCAGCACCCGCGACAGGAACACTGAAGCTTTCTTT | CASTRDRNTEAFF
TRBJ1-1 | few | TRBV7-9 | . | TGTGCCAGCAGCTTACCGGGAGAAAGTTTCTTT | CASSLPGESFF
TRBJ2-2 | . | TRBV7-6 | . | TGTGCCAGCAGCTTCGGCGGTCTGGGCACCGGGGAGCTGTTTTTT | CASSFGGLGTGELFF
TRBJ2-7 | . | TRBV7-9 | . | TGTGCCAGCAGCCCTCGGGGGGCCGTCTACGAGCAGTACTTC | CASSPRGAVYEQYF
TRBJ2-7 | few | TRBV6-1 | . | TGTGCCAGCAGTGAAGGATTAGTTAGCCCGGGGTACTACGAGCAGTACTTC | CASSEGLVSPGYYEQYF
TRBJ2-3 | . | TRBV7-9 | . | TGTGCCAGCAGCTTACCCGGGGGGCATTCAACAGATACGCAGTATTTT | CASSLPGGHSTDTQYF
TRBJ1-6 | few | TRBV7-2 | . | TGTGCCAGCAGCCCGAAGGGGACTTCCCTCCACTTT | CASSPKGTSLHF
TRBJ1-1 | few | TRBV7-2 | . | TGTGCCAGCAGCTTAGTGGGAGTGAACACTGAAGCTTTCTTT | CASSLVGVNTEAFF